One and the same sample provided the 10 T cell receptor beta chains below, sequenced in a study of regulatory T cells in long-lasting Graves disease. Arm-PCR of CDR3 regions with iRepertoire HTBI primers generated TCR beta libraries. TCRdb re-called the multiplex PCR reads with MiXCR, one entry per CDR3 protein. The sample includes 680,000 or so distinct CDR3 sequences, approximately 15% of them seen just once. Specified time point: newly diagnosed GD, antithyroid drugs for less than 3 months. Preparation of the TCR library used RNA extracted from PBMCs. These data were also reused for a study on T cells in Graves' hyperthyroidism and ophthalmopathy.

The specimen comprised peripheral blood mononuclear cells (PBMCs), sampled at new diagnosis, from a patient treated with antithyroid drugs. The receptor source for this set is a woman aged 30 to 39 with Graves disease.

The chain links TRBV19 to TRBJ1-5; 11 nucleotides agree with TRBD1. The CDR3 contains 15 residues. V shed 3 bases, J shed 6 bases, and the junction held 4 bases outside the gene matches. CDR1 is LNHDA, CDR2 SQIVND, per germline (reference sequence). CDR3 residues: CASSIGQGAGQPQHF. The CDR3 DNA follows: TGTGCCAGTAGTATCGGACAGGGGGCTGGTCAGCCCCAGCATTTT.

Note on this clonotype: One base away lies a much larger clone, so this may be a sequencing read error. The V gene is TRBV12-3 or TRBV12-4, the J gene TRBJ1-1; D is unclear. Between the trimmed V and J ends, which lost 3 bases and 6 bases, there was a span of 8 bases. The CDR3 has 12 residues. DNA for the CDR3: TGTGCCAGCAGTTTGGTGGTTTCTGAAGCTTTCTTT. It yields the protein CASSLVVSEAFF.

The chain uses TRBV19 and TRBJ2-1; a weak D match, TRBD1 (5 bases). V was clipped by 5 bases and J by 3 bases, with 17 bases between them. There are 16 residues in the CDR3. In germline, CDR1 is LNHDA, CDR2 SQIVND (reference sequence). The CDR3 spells CASSPKPDSHYNEQFF. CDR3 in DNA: TGTGCCAGTAGTCCCAAGCCTGACAGCCACTACAATGAGCAGTTCTTC.

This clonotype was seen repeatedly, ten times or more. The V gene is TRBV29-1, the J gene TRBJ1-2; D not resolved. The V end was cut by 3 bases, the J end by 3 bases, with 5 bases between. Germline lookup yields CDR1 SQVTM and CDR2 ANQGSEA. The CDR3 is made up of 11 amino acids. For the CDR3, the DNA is TGCAGCGTTGATCCCCACTATGGCTACACCTTC. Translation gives CSVDPHYGYTF.

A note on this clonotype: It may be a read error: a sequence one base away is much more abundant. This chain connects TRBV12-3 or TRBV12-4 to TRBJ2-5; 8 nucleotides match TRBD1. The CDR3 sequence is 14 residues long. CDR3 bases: TGTGCCAGCAACTACAGGGGGTTTGGAGAGATCCAGTACTTC. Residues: CASNYRGFGEIQYF.

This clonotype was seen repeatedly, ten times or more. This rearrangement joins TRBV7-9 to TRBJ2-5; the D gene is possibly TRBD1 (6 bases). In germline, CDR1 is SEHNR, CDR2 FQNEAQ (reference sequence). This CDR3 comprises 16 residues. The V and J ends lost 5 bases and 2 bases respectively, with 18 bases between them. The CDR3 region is CASSVGRSGTQETQYF. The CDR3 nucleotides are TGTGCCAGCAGCGTAGGAAGGTCAGGGACACAAGAGACCCAGTACTTC.

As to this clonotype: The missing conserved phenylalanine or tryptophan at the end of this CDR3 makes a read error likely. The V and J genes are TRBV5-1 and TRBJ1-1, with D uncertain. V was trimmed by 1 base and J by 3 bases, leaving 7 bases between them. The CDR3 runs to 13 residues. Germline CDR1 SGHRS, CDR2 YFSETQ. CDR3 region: CASSLNGDTEAFL. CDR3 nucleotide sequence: TGCGCCAGCAGCTTGAACGGGGACACTGAAGCTTTCCTT.

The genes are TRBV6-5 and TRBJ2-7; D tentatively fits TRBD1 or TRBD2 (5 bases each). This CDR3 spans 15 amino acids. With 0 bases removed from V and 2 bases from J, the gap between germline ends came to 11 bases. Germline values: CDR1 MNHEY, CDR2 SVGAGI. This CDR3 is CASSYSVRDPYEQYF. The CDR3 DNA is TGTGCCAGCAGTTACTCGGTTAGGGACCCCTACGAGCAGTACTTC.

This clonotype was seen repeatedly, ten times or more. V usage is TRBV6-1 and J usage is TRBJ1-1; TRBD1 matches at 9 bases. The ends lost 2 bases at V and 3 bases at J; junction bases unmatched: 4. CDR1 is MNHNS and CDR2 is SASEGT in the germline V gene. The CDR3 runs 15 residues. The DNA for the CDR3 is TGTGCCAGCAGTGAATATGACAGGGGGGACACTGAAGCTTTCTTT. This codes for CASSEYDRGDTEAFF.

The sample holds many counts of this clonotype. CDR3 nucleotides: TGTGCCAGCGGGGTTCGGACCCAGTACTTC. Its protein is CASGVRTQYF. The rearrangement joins TRBV6-1 to TRBJ2-5; D unresolved. V was shortened by 8 bases and J by 7 bases, with 8 bases between the two germline ends. The length of the CDR3 is 10 residues. CDR1 and CDR2 from the germline V gene are MNHNS and SASEGT.